This T cell receptor beta chain was found in a study of regulatory T cells in long-lasting Graves disease. Documented time point: newly diagnosed GD, antithyroid drugs for less than 3 months. Isolated PBMC RNA provided the starting material for the TCR library. The authors drew patients from an endocrinology department in Xi'an, China. Study observations and caveats: Among samples with persistent disease, TRBV28, TRBJ1-2 and TRBJ2-5 were favored. Between persistent patients, fewer than 3,500 public clonotypes were shared, exceeding the 900 to 1,000 shared between new patients.

CDR3 size: 13 residues. Germline V gives CDR1 SGHNT, CDR2 YENEEA. Investigators prepared the TCR beta libraries by applying iRepertoire HTBI primers and Arm-PCR of CDR3 regions. In TCRdb, the multiplex PCR reads were re-called with MiXCR into one record per CDR3 protein. The sample carries about 370,000 distinct CDR3 sequences, around 16% recorded once. This clonotype was recorded at least ten times. Its antigen is unidentified. One junction end does not reproduce the germline sequence, and a read error may be involved. The V call is TRBV11-3, the J call TRBJ1-1; 8 bases map to TRBD1. This sample comprised peripheral blood mononuclear cells (PBMCs), obtained at new diagnosis, from a patient treated with antithyroid drugs. This sequence originates from a female donor with Graves disease. The CDR3 here is CASSKDRDTETFF. CDR3 nucleotide sequence: TGTGCCAGCAGCAAGGACAGGGACACTGAAACTTTCTTT.